This entry describes one T cell receptor (beta chain). Its antigen is undetermined. The CDR3 has 12 amino acids. Trimming took off 7 bases at V and 2 bases at J, with 9 bases between the two ends. Germline lookup yields CDR1 LNHDA and CDR2 SQIVND (reference sequence). The data were produced by immunoSEQ multiplex PCR, yet TCRdb's version contains in-frame clones alone and is incomplete. The table records about 81,000 clones, approximately 90% of them present only once. This entry comes from a study of T cell responses to AZD1222 COVID-19 vaccine. Regarding the study as a whole: Only 5 or 6 AZD1222 recipients were seropositive at baseline. Unmutated regions of variants are reportedly targeted by nearly half of spike-specific TCRs. The repertoires were collected only after the peak T cell response. Donors were chiefly white British, with a greater number of females, and clonal diversity was perhaps underestimated.

Here the sequenced sample was peripheral blood, taken 28 days after the second AZD1222 dose. This TCR was recovered from an adult who received the AZD1222 COVID-19 vaccine. V gene TRBV19 combines with J gene TRBJ2-7; D gene uncertain. This CDR3 is CASMNPPYEQYF. In DNA form, the CDR3 reads TGTGCCAGTATGAATCCCCCCTACGAGCAGTACTTC.